Listed here are 3 T cell receptor beta chains from one sample, sequenced in a study of blood T cells in healthy people across ages. Together with a sample-barcoded 5' primer, a J-beta primer mix was included in a second PCR lasting about 7 to 12 cycles. Using its own MiXCR run on the 5' RACE reads, TCRdb lists one record per CDR3 protein. The sample comprises 1 million to 1.2 million distinct CDR3 sequences, 30% to 40% of which are singletons, and around 13% rests with the top ten. Sequenced input: blood. These receptors were collected from a young man in good health.

This chain connects TRBV7-2 to TRBJ2-1, with 11 bases identical to TRBD2. The CDR3 has 15 amino acids. Germline-derived CDR1 and CDR2 are SGHTA and FQGNSA. V shed 0 bases, J shed 6 bases, and the junction held 1 base outside the gene matches. The CDR3 region has the DNA TGTGCCAGCAGCTTAGCTGGGACTAGCGGCAATGAGCAGTTCTTC. Amino acid sequence: CASSLAGTSGNEQFF.

CDR3 sequence (DNA): TGCAGTGCAAGAAAACTACAGGGGTCCTCCTACGAGCAGTACTTC. Its protein is CSARKLQGSSYEQYF. The J gene is TRBJ2-7, the V gene TRBV20-1; TRBD1 aligns across 7 bases. J was trimmed by 0 bases and V by 6 bases; bases with no gene match: 11. Germline CDR1 reads DFQATT; CDR2 reads SNEGSKA (reference sequence). This CDR3 contains 15 residues.

The chain couples TRBV2 to TRBJ2-5, with 10 positions matching TRBD1. With V trimmed by 6 bases and J by 4 bases, 5 bases remained unmatched. From germline, CDR1 is SNHLY and CDR2 FYNNEI. The CDR3 is 14 amino acids. The CDR3 protein is CASSNRDRGETQYF. Written as DNA, the CDR3 is TGTGCCAGCAGCAACCGGGACAGGGGAGAGACCCAGTACTTC.